Following are 20 T cell receptor beta chains from one sample sequenced in a study of cytomegalovirus exposure and HLA in healthy donors. PCR amplification relied on 60 Vbeta primers (plus 13 Jbeta primers). Sequenced by immunoSEQ multiplex PCR; TCRdb stores in-frame clones only, minus some. The top ten hold less than 2.5% of the sample, which has roughly 140,000 clones, approximately 81% seen once. Sequences were obtained from PBMCs. These receptors were collected from a woman under 30 in good health and CMV-seronegative.

This clone was counted once. This chain joins TRBV10-3 and TRBJ2-3; 11 bases are shared with TRBD2. CDR3 length equals 17 residues. The J segment lost 2 bases and the V segment lost 7 bases, leaving 11 bases of the junction unmatched. Per the germline V gene, CDR1 is ENHRY and CDR2 is SYGVKD. The CDR3 spells CAIKLAGGSVPTDTQYF. The CDR3 DNA reads as TGTGCCATCAAGCTAGCGGGAGGATCGGTCCCCACAGATACGCAGTATTTT.

V gene TRBV15 combines with J gene TRBJ1-2; TRBD1 is a possible D gene (5 bases). The V and J ends lost 0 bases and 7 bases respectively, with 15 bases between them. Looked up from germline, CDR1 is LNHNV and CDR2 is YYDKDF (reference sequence). CDR3 length equals 15 residues. CDR3 nucleotides: TGTGCCACCAGCAGAGATTCAGGGCAGGGCTCTGGCTACACCTTC. Protein: CATSRDSGQGSGYTF. The entire variable domain, with the rest obtained from reference TRBV15 and TRBJ1-2, is as follows: DAMVIQNPRYQVTQFGKPVTLSCSQTLNHNVMYWYQQKSSQAPKLLFHYYDKDFNNEADTPDNFQSRRPNTSFCFLDIRSPGLGDTAMYLCATSRDSGQGSGYTFGSGTRLTVV.

The chain joins TRBV6-1 to TRBJ1-2; D might be TRBD1 (6 bases). Trimming left V 7 bases short and J 9 bases short, with 18 bases between. CDR1 and CDR2 (germline): MNHNS, SASEGT. The CDR3 sequence is 13 residues long. CDR3: CASTARQVGRYTF. CDR3 nucleotides: TGTGCCAGCACTGCGAGACAGGTCGGGCGCTACACCTTC.

V is TRBV5-4 and J is TRBJ1-6; D gene unclear. This CDR3 spans 16 amino acids. Germline loops: CDR1 SGHNT, CDR2 YYREEE (reference sequence). Trimming stripped 0 bases from V and 1 base from J, with 8 bases between. For the CDR3, the DNA is TGTGCCAGCAGCTTGGGAGCGGGATCCTATAATTCACCCCTCCACTTT. Translation gives CASSLGAGSYNSPLHF.

This sequence joins TRBV9 and TRBJ2-3; 8 nucleotides align to TRBD2. In germline, CDR1 is SGDLS, CDR2 YYNGEE. The ends lost 0 bases at V and 2 bases at J; junction bases unmatched: 8. The CDR3 totals 17 residues. In nucleotides, the CDR3 is TGTGCCAGCAGCGTAGAGGGGTTAGCGGGGCTCACAGATACGCAGTATTTT. Translating gives CASSVEGLAGLTDTQYF.

This clone appeared a single time. This chain uses TRBV7-2 with TRBJ1-4; no definite D call. The length of the CDR3 is 16 residues. CDR1 is SGHTA and CDR2 is FQGNSA in the germline V gene. V was shortened by 6 bases and J by 0 bases, with 14 bases between the two germline ends. CDR3 in DNA: TGTGCCAGCAGTGGCAGTCAATCTCCAACTAATGAAAAACTGTTTTTT. It encodes CASSGSQSPTNEKLFF.

The chain employs TRBV29-1 and TRBJ2-7; TRBD1 matches 8 bases. The V gene end was trimmed by 1 base and the J gene end by 7 bases; junction bases not matched to a gene: 9. The germline CDR1 and CDR2 sequences are SQVTM and ANQGSEA. This CDR3 is 14 amino acids long. This chain's CDR3 is CSVEGGQGAREQYF. The DNA for the CDR3 is TGCAGCGTTGAAGGTGGGCAGGGGGCGAGAGAGCAGTACTTC.

This clone was counted once. This chain connects TRBV5-4 to TRBJ2-5; 8 bases match TRBD1. The better agreement between TRBJ2-7 and the DNA end casts doubt on the J call. Germline-derived CDR1 and CDR2 are SGHNT and YYREEE (reference sequence). The CDR3 covers 13 residues. In DNA, the CDR3 is TGTGCCAGCAGCCCTGGACAGGGTGACGAGCAGTACTTC. Protein sequence: CASSPGQGDEQYF.

The chain carries TRBV6-1 and TRBJ2-3; possibly TRBD1 for D (5 bases). CDR1 and CDR2 from the germline V gene are MNHNS and SASEGT. This CDR3 contains 13 residues. V was pared by 3 bases and J by 5 bases, with 9 bases between. CDR3 coding DNA: TGTGCCAGCAGTGATGGGGCCAAAGATACGCAGTATTTT. Translation: CASSDGAKDTQYF.

This chain links TRBV28 with TRBJ1-4, with 8 bases lining up with TRBD1. CDR1 is MDHEN and CDR2 is SYDVKM in the germline V gene. This CDR3 contains 14 residues. The V and J ends lost 6 bases and 7 bases, in that order; junction bases with no gene match: 7. Written as DNA, the CDR3 is TGTGCCAGCAGCTCGGACAGGGATGGTGAAAAACTGTTTTTT. This translates into CASSSDRDGEKLFF.

This clone was counted once. The rearrangement uses TRBV7-3 and TRBJ1-3; TRBD1 is a possible D gene (6 bases). In germline, CDR1 is SGHTA, CDR2 FQGTGA. The ends were cut back, 5 bases at V and 2 bases at J, with 13 bases in the middle. This CDR3 is 15 amino acids long. The CDR3 region is CASSTDTGTGNTIYF. DNA of the CDR3: TGTGCCAGCAGCACCGATACAGGGACTGGAAACACCATATATTTT.

V gene TRBV7-6 combines with J gene TRBJ2-5, with D tentatively TRBD2 (7 bases). V lost 3 bases and J 6 bases, leaving 20 bases between the germline ends. Germline CDR1 SGHVS, CDR2 FNYEAQ. This CDR3 has 16 amino acids. CDR3 in DNA: TGTGCCAGCAGCTTTTGGGAGGGAACAGGGAAACAGACCCAGTACTTC. This translates into CASSFWEGTGKQTQYF. Filled out from reference TRBV7-6 and TRBJ2-5, the complete variable domain reads GAGVSQSPRYKVTKRGQDVALRCDPISGHVSLYWYRQALGQGPEFLTYFNYEAQQDKSGLPNDRFSAERPEGSISTLTIQRTEQRDSAMYRCASSFWEGTGKQTQYFGPGTRLLVL.

This clone was picked up one time. The chain couples TRBV5-1 to TRBJ1-6, with a weak D call TRBD1 (6 bases). The V gene lost 0 bases and the J gene lost 5 bases, with 9 bases spanning the gap. The CDR3 covers 15 residues. Germline V lookup: CDR1 SGHRS, CDR2 YFSETQ. The CDR3 is CASSLGTANNSPLHF. In DNA form, the CDR3 reads TGCGCCAGCAGCTTGGGGACAGCTAATAATTCACCCCTCCACTTT.

This rearrangement joins TRBV15 to TRBJ1-1; 8 bases line up with TRBD1. V shed 3 bases, J shed 5 bases, and the junction held 2 bases outside the gene matches. This CDR3 spans 13 amino acids. Germline V gene lookup returns CDR1 LNHNV and CDR2 YYDKDF (reference sequence). CDR3 sequence (DNA): TGTGCCACCAGCAGCCACAGGGGGACTGAAGCTTTCTTT. Translated: CATSSHRGTEAFF.

The CDR3 spells CAWSLGTGGPNQPQHF. The CDR3 DNA reads as TGTGCCTGGAGCCTGGGGACAGGGGGCCCTAATCAGCCCCAGCATTTT. The V and J genes are TRBV30 and TRBJ1-5, with 12 bases aligning to TRBD1. The CDR3 has 16 residues. J gave up 4 bases and V 3 bases, and 7 bases lay outside the gene matches. Germline values: CDR1 GTSNPN, CDR2 SVGIG (reference sequence).

This clone has just one count. This chain links TRBV4-1 with TRBJ1-4; possibly TRBD1 for D (5 bases). Per the germline V gene, CDR1 is MGHRA and CDR2 is YSYEKL. The CDR3 is 14 amino acids. Trimming left V 4 bases short and J 3 bases short, with 9 bases between. CDR3 region: CASSPTGANEKLFF. The CDR3, as DNA: TGCGCCAGCAGCCCTACGGGGGCTAATGAAAAACTGTTTTTT.

This rearrangement joins TRBV5-1 to TRBJ2-5; TRBD2 matches 7 bases. The CDR3 is made up of 14 amino acids. Germline assignment: CDR1 SGHRS and CDR2 YFSETQ. J lost 4 bases, V lost 2 bases, and 5 bases had no gene match. The CDR3 DNA sequence: TGCGCCAGCAGCTTTAGAGGGGAGGGAGAGACCCAGTACTTC. This translates into CASSFRGEGETQYF.

This chain connects TRBV11-2 to TRBJ2-5, with D tentatively TRBD2 (5 bases). CDR1 is SGHAT, CDR2 FQNNGV, per germline. The CDR3 covers 15 residues. Trimming took 1 base from V and 4 from J, leaving 13 bases between them. The CDR3 coding sequence is TGTGCCAGCAGCTTAGGCCCGGGGTGGGCAGAGACCCAGTACTTC. As protein: CASSLGPGWAETQYF.

The chain combines TRBV7-2 with TRBJ2-3; D possibly corresponds to TRBD2 (6 bases). Trimming took off 0 bases at V and 6 bases at J, with 7 bases between the two ends. This CDR3 has 13 amino acids. Germline CDR1 is SGHTA and CDR2 is FQGNSA. CDR3 DNA sequence: TGTGCCAGCAGCTTAGCACGGGAGGATACGCAGTATTTT. Translating it yields CASSLAREDTQYF.

J is TRBJ2-3 and V is TRBV5-1; 11 bases are shared with TRBD1. Germline V lookup: CDR1 SGHRS, CDR2 YFSETQ. V trimming: 3 bases; J trimming: 5 bases; junction bases outside the gene matches: 5. The CDR3 is 15 amino acids. CDR3: CASSSQDRGRDTQYF. The CDR3, as DNA: TGCGCCAGCAGCTCACAGGACAGGGGGCGAGATACGCAGTATTTT.